This TCR beta chain was observed in a study of blood T cell repertoires in COVID-19. V lost 0 bases to trimming and J lost 8 bases; unmatched junction nucleotides: 7. The CDR3 has 16 amino acids. Germline CDR1 is LGHDT and CDR2 is YNNKEL (reference sequence). TCRdb's table, derived via immunoSEQ multiplex PCR, lists solely in-frame clones and lacks some. This sample has under 550,000 clones, with roughly 90% found just once. Material for sequencing was peripheral blood. The clonotype was recovered from a young man with COVID-19, enrolled during active disease. The chain joins TRBV3-1 (or the pseudogene TRBV3-2) to TRBJ2-1, with 10 nucleotides matching TRBD2. The CDR3 region is CASSQDRLAGEDEQFF. As DNA, the CDR3 is TGTGCCAGCAGCCAAGATCGTCTAGCGGGAGAAGATGAGCAGTTCTTC.